The present T cell receptor beta chain was sequenced within a study of radiation and T cells in renal cell carcinoma. Whole-study findings and limits: Baseline intratumoral clonotype presence is unknown without pretreatment biopsies. From baseline, blood top tumor clonotypes peaked at 2 weeks post-radiation.

Assay used: immunoSEQ multiplex PCR; TCRdb lists only in-frame clones, some missing. The table has fewer than 150,000 clones, approximately 90% seen once. The CDR3 has 12 residues. Germline V gene sequence: CDR1 ENHRY, CDR2 SYGVKD. Trimming took 10 bases from V and 2 from J, leaving 11 bases between them. Worth noting for this clone: Its antigen remains unknown.

Documented time point: blood 2 weeks post-SBRT. Treatment here: 15 Gy SBRT to primary tumor, nephrectomy 4 weeks later. After SBRT, blood was collected at 2 and 4 weeks, plus baseline. The patient's renal cell carcinoma had clear cell pathology. The V gene is TRBV10-3, the J gene TRBJ2-5, with D perhaps TRBD2 (6 bases). Sequences were derived from blood, sampled from a patient whose treatment included radiotherapy and nephrectomy. The clonotype was recovered from a woman in her 70s with renal cell carcinoma. CDR3 in amino acids: CASGATQETQYF. The CDR3 DNA is TGTGCCAGCGGGGCCACTCAAGAGACCCAGTACTTC.